This T cell receptor beta chain was recorded in a study of blood T cell repertoires in COVID-19. Study context: The samples span acute and convalescent COVID-19 from the United States, Italy and Spain. Sources were T cells, B-cell-depleted T cells, or PBMCs; the material itself was cDNA or gDNA.

This table comes from immunoSEQ multiplex PCR, and its TCRdb copy is limited to in-frame clones, with some not included. The repertoire includes under 200,000 clones, 75% to 95% of them detected once, and about 0.54% sits in the top ten. This TCR derives from a man aged 50 to 60 with acute or convalescent COVID-19. The sample taken for sequencing was peripheral blood.

CDR3 nucleotides: TGTGCCAGCAGCGAGACAACTGAAGCTTTCTTT. The encoded protein is CASSETTEAFF. The V call is TRBV7-9, the J call TRBJ1-1; D remains ambiguous. Germline CDR1 and CDR2: SEHNR and FQNEAQ (reference sequence). V lost 5 bases and J lost 5, with 6 bases in between. The CDR3 length is 11 residues.